The rows below give T cell receptor beta chains drawn from one sample of a study of patients and donors after allogeneic stem cell transplantation. TCRdb redid the calling of the RT-PCR reads with MiXCR, one entry per CDR3 protein. The sample records around 8,200 distinct CDR3 sequences, 9.5% to 13% being singletons. The sequencing input was blood, either unsorted or a sorted T cell fraction (not recorded which). These receptors were taken from a human donor who was either an allogeneic HSCT recipient or a stem cell or donor lymphocyte infusion donor (not recorded which). It is not recorded whose cells these are; they may come from a transplant donor. Each CDR3 is given with its conserved first and last residue.

CASSLDPGLNTDTQYF	TRBV5-1	TRBJ2-3
CASSQSPSGGALDTQYF	TRBV4-1	TRBJ2-3
CASSLGTGPHGYTF	TRBV5-1	TRBJ1-2
CASSLYEGATNEKLFF	TRBV5-6	TRBJ1-4
CSVETPNGGVSGELFF	TRBV29-1	TRBJ2-2
CASALNTEAFF	TRBV7-2	TRBJ1-1
CASSYGPTGAEAFF	TRBV6-5	TRBJ1-1
CAIRAGTASYEQYF	TRBV10-3	TRBJ2-7
CASSTYTGHQPQHF	TRBV19	TRBJ1-5
CASGDSSYEQYF	TRBV3-1	TRBJ2-7
CASSTGPGRPQHF	TRBV6-5	TRBJ1-5
CSVRTGHGTEAFF	TRBV29-1	TRBJ1-1
CASSLGQGVTGELFF	TRBV7-2	TRBJ2-2
CASSFRGDAYEQYF	TRBV5-1	TRBJ2-7
CASTHSGGPGCNEQFF	TRBV3-1	TRBJ2-1
CASSLEGNYGYTF	TRBV7-2	TRBJ1-2